Detailed here is one TCR beta chain. The repertoire was sequenced with immunoSEQ multiplex PCR; TCRdb's copy has only in-frame clones and lacks some. The sample gives approximately 170,000 clones, roughly four fifths of which show up once; approximately 19% is in the top ten. This entry comes from a study of blood T cell repertoires in COVID-19. Study background: COVID-19 samples, acute and convalescent, were from the United States, Italy and Spain. PBMCs, B-cell-depleted T cells, or T cells provided the cDNA or gDNA that made up the material.

Germline lookup yields CDR1 MNHNY and CDR2 SVGAGI (reference sequence). The CDR3 is 14 residues long. V dropped 5 bases and J dropped 4; count of bases not matched to a gene: 4. The source material was peripheral blood. The chain uses TRBV6-6 and TRBJ2-7, with TRBD2 identical over 11 bases. This TCR derives from a woman aged 80 or older with acute or convalescent COVID-19. DNA of the CDR3: TGTGCCAGCAGTGACGGGACTAGCGGTTACGAGCAGTACTTC. This gives the protein CASSDGTSGYEQYF.